The clone carrying this TCR beta chain was seen at least ten times. V lost 1 base and J lost 3, with 15 bases in between. CDR3 length equals 16 residues. Looked up from germline, CDR1 is LNHDA and CDR2 is SQIVND (reference sequence). The data derive from a study of T cells in Graves' hyperthyroidism and ophthalmopathy. These patients, aged 18 to 65, had recently diagnosed hyperthyroidism lasting under 2 months. The blood sample dates from first hyperthyroidism diagnosis, preceding any ophthalmopathy symptoms. RNA transcripts provided the source from which TCR beta CDR3 regions were amplified. A first-round RT-PCR of the TCR CDR3 used the HTBI primer set. TCRdb independently ran MiXCR on the multiplex PCR reads; one entry per CDR3 protein. The sample gives about 350,000 distinct CDR3 sequences, 15% to 20% of which show up once; 34% is in the top ten.

The clonotype was recovered from a woman in her 30s with Graves' hyperthyroidism that later progressed to Graves' ophthalmopathy. V and J are TRBV19 and TRBJ1-2; D is unclear. The specimen sequenced was blood. The CDR3 sequence is CASSIGEGELDYGYTF. The DNA for the CDR3 is TGTGCCAGTAGTATAGGAGAGGGAGAGCTGGACTATGGCTACACCTTC.